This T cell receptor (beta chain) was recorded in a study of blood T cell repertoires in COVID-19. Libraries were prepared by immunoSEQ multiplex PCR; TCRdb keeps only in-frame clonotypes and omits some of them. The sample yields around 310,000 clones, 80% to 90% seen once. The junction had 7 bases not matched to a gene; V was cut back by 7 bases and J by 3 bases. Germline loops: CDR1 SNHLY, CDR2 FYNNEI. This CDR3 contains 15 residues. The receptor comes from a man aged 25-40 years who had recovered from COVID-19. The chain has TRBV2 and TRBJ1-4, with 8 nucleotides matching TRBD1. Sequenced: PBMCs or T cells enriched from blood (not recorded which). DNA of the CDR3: TGTGCCAGCACCGACAGGGGATGGGCTAATGAAAAACTGTTTTTT. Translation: CASTDRGWANEKLFF. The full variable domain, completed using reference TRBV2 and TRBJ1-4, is EPEVTQTPSHQVTQMGQEVILRCVPISNHLYFYWYRQILGQKVEFLVSFYNNEISEKSEIFDDQFSVERPDGSNFTLKIRSTKLEDSAMYFCASTDRGWANEKLFFGSGTQLSVL.